These T cell receptor beta chains were read from a single sample in a study of blood T cell repertoires in COVID-19. The assay was immunoSEQ multiplex PCR, and TCRdb's table has in-frame clones only and misses some. In the table there are about 74,000 clones, around 74% of which are singletons. Material: peripheral blood. The receptors shown here come from a man aged 65 to 79 with acute or convalescent COVID-19. Each CDR3 is given with its conserved first and last residue. A D gene is named only where the DNA matches it firmly. Clone size is stated in some rows and not others, as once, few, many or a class when expanded.

J,D,V,size,CDR3,DNA
TRBJ2-3,-,TRBV28,-,CASRDKQWDTQYF,TGTGCCAGCCGGGACAAACAGTGGGATACGCAGTATTTT
TRBJ1-2,-,TRBV14,few,CASSQELNYGYTF,TGTGCCAGCAGCCAAGAACTGAATTATGGCTACACCTTC
TRBJ2-1,TRBD2,TRBV5-5,-,CASSTRAGVTYNEQFF,TGTGCCAGCAGCACAAGAGCGGGAGTAACCTACAATGAGCAGTTCTTC
TRBJ1-6,-,TRBV7-2,-,CASSLGWHNSPLHF,TGTGCCAGCAGCTTAGGTTGGCATAATTCACCCCTCCACTTT
TRBJ1-4,-,TRBV5-1,-,CASSLAGEREKLFF,TGCGCCAGCAGCTTGGCGGGAGAGAGAGAAAAACTGTTTTTT
TRBJ1-6,TRBD1,TRBV28,-,CASSYWTGGANSPLHF,TGTGCCAGCAGTTATTGGACAGGGGGAGCAAATTCACCCCTCCACTTT
TRBJ1-1,TRBD1,TRBV29-1,-,CSVEWDSLDTEAFF,TGCAGCGTTGAATGGGACAGCTTGGACACTGAAGCTTTCTTT
TRBJ2-5,TRBD2,TRBV3-1/TRBV3-2,-,CASSPGLAGPQETQYF,TGTGCCAGCAGCCCTGGACTAGCGGGTCCCCAAGAGACCCAGTACTTC
TRBJ2-1,-,TRBV3-1/TRBV3-2,few,CASSQTGEQFF,TGTGCCAGCAGCCAAACTGGTGAGCAGTTCTTC
TRBJ2-7,TRBD2,TRBV28,-,CASSKSGGGTYEQYF,TGTGCCAGCTCCAAAAGCGGGGGTGGAACCTACGAGCAGTACTTC
TRBJ2-7,-,TRBV9,-,CASSVEAGTYEQYF,TGTGCCAGCAGCGTAGAGGCGGGAACCTACGAGCAGTACTTC
TRBJ2-3,-,TRBV6-4,-,CASSWAGGSASTDTQYF,TGTGCCAGCAGTTGGGCCGGGGGTAGCGCGAGCACAGATACGCAGTATTTT
TRBJ2-5,TRBD1,TRBV14,-,CASSPTGGRGTQYF,TGTGCCAGCAGCCCTACAGGGGGCCGGGGGACCCAGTACTTC
TRBJ1-3,TRBD1,TRBV7-8,few,CASSLGTGVHTIYF,TGTGCCAGCAGCTTAGGGACAGGGGTTCACACCATATATTTT
TRBJ2-7,-,TRBV9,-,CASSVGGRNYEQYF,TGTGCCAGCAGCGTAGGCGGCCGAAACTACGAGCAGTACTTC
TRBJ1-5,TRBD1,TRBV18,-,CASSPRMGTGDSNQPQHF,TGTGCCAGCTCACCACGGATGGGGACAGGGGATAGCAATCAGCCCCAGCATTTT
TRBJ2-3,TRBD1,TRBV7-9,few,CASSLGTASDTQYF,TGTGCCAGCAGCCTTGGGACAGCTTCAGATACGCAGTATTTT
TRBJ2-2,-,TRBV24-1,-,CATSDHSNTGELFF,TGTGCCACCAGTGATCACAGCAACACCGGGGAGCTGTTTTTT
TRBJ2-1,TRBD2,TRBV7-3,few,CASSPGGTSGNGEQFF,TGTGCCAGCAGCCCTGGCGGGACTAGCGGGAATGGTGAGCAGTTCTTC
TRBJ1-3,TRBD1,TRBV6-5,-,CASSSLQGSRNTIYF,TGTGCCAGCAGCTCTTTACAGGGGTCGAGAAACACCATATATTTT
TRBJ1-6,-,TRBV3-1/TRBV3-2,-,CASSQGRGSAISPLHF,TGTGCCAGCAGCCAAGGACGCGGTTCTGCGATTTCACCCCTCCACTTT
TRBJ2-3,TRBD2,TRBV10-3,-,CAISVGLANTDTQYF,TGTGCCATCAGTGTCGGACTAGCTAACACAGATACGCAGTATTTT
TRBJ1-2,-,TRBV18,once,CASSPRVEEYYTF,TGTGCCAGCTCACCACGGGTCGAGGAGTACTACACCTTC
TRBJ1-4,-,TRBV10-3,-,CAISAREGPNEKLFF,TGTGCCATCAGTGCCAGGGAGGGCCCAAATGAAAAACTGTTTTTT
TRBJ1-1,-,TRBV7-3,few,CASSLPPNTEAFF,TGTGCCAGCAGCTTACCCCCTAACACTGAAGCTTTCTTT
TRBJ1-2,-,TRBV4-3,-,CASSLSGWQGDYGYTF,TGCGCCAGCAGCCTTTCCGGCTGGCAGGGTGACTATGGCTACACCTTC
TRBJ1-5,-,TRBV28,-,CATRLGHQPQHF,TGTGCCACTCGATTGGGGCATCAGCCCCAGCATTTT
TRBJ2-6,TRBD1,TRBV3-1/TRBV3-2,-,CASSQPRTGPSGANVLTF,TGTGCCAGCAGCCAACCAAGGACAGGGCCCTCTGGGGCCAACGTCCTGACTTTC
TRBJ1-2,TRBD1,TRBV28,-,CASSSPGTGDGYTF,TGTGCCAGCAGTTCCCCCGGGACAGGGGACGGCTACACCTTC
TRBJ2-2,-,TRBV5-1,-,CASSLDRANTGELFF,TGCGCCAGCAGCTTGGACAGGGCCAACACCGGGGAGCTGTTTTTT
TRBJ2-2,TRBD1,TRBV18,-,CASSPPGTGSGELFF,TGTGCCAGCTCACCACCTGGGACAGGGTCCGGGGAGCTGTTTTTT
TRBJ1-1,-,TRBV10-3,-,CAISPTLNTEAFF,TGTGCCATCAGTCCCACACTGAACACTGAAGCTTTCTTT
TRBJ2-5,TRBD2,TRBV7-8,-,CASSLTGGVQETQYF,TGTGCCAGCAGCTTAACGGGAGGGGTCCAAGAGACCCAGTACTTC
TRBJ2-7,TRBD1,TRBV28,-,CASSPGQSYEQYF,TGTGCCAGCAGTCCGGGACAGAGCTACGAGCAGTACTTC
TRBJ2-4,-,TRBV16,-,CASSQLAGSGDLAKNIQYF,TGTGCCAGCAGCCAATTGGCTGGGTCGGGGGACCTAGCCAAAAACATTCAGTACTTC
TRBJ2-3,TRBD2,TRBV24-1,-,CATSDLGLAGAVGDTQYF,TGTGCCACCAGTGATTTGGGACTAGCGGGGGCGGTAGGAGATACGCAGTATTTT
TRBJ2-6,TRBD1,TRBV4-1,once,CASSQAGQAAGANVLTF,TGCGCCAGCAGCCAAGCGGGACAGGCCGCTGGGGCCAACGTCCTGACTTTC
TRBJ1-3,-,TRBV5-1,-,CASSEGDTGNTIYF,TGCGCCAGCAGCGAGGGAGACACTGGAAACACCATATATTTT
TRBJ2-7,TRBD2,TRBV5-1,-,CASSPGSGSGYEQYF,TGCGCCAGCAGCCCGGGGAGCGGGAGTGGATACGAGCAGTACTTC
TRBJ1-1,-,TRBV5-1,-,CASIGDMNTEAFF,TGCGCCAGCATCGGGGATATGAACACTGAAGCTTTCTTT
TRBJ2-2,TRBD1,TRBV27,-,CASSQPGQGARTGELFF,TGTGCCAGCAGCCAACCGGGACAGGGGGCGAGGACCGGGGAGCTGTTTTTT